This T cell receptor (beta chain) was recovered during a study of blood T cell repertoires in COVID-19. Method: immunoSEQ multiplex PCR; TCRdb's copy keeps in-frame clones and lacks some. The table has more than 80,000 clones, about 85% seen once. Sample: peripheral blood. This receptor was taken from a woman in her 70s with acute or convalescent COVID-19.

In DNA form, the CDR3 reads TGCGCCAGCAGCTTGGAACAGTGGACTGAAGCTTTCTTT. Translation: CASSLEQWTEAFF. The gene calls are TRBV5-1 and TRBJ1-1; no reliable D call. Germline CDR1 is SGHRS and CDR2 is YFSETQ. Trimming pared 0 bases from V and 5 bases from J, leaving 8 bases between. The CDR3 covers 13 residues.